The rows below give T cell receptor beta chains drawn from one sample of a study of T-cell memory formation after mild COVID-19. TCRdb processed the 5' RACE reads anew with MiXCR; each CDR3 protein has one entry. The table includes nearly 350,000 distinct CDR3 sequences, over 10% detected once. Sequenced: PBMCs or a T cell subset sorted from them (not recorded which). Source of these receptors: a man younger than 35 who had mild COVID-19 (a few samples of this study predate the infection). Cell type and time point are not known. Both conserved end residues are part of each CDR3. The D gene is left open where the match is weak. For some rows the clone size is stated as once, few or many, or as a class when expanded; others skip it.

few	TRBJ2-5	.	TRBV20-1	TGCAGTGCTAGAGTACTAATTCGAGAGACCCAGTACTTC	CSARVLIRETQYF
few	TRBJ2-2	TRBD1	TRBV7-2	TGTGCCAGCAGCCTGCCGGGACAGGGTGTCGGGGAGCTGTTTTTT	CASSLPGQGVGELFF
many	TRBJ1-1	TRBD1	TRBV7-2	TGTGCCAGCAGCTTAGCAGTTTTCCGGCAGGGGGCAAACACTGAAGCTTTCTTT	CASSLAVFRQGANTEAFF
.	TRBJ2-1	.	TRBV13	TGTGCCAGCCAGGTGGGGTCCTACAATGAGCAGTTCTTC	CASQVGSYNEQFF
.	TRBJ2-3	TRBD1	TRBV11-2	TGTGCCAGCAGCTTAGATGGTTATGGGACAGTAGTTACAGATACGCAGTATTTT	CASSLDGYGTVVTDTQYF
few	TRBJ1-1	.	TRBV7-9	TGTGCCAGCAGCTTTACTGAAGCTTTCTTT	CASSFTEAFF
few	TRBJ1-4	.	TRBV15	TGTGCCACCAGCAGAGATGTTCGAGGAAATGAAAAACTGTTTTTT	CATSRDVRGNEKLFF
many	TRBJ2-3	TRBD1	TRBV5-1	TGCGCCAGCAGCCCGGACAGGGGCTGGGATACGCAGTATTTT	CASSPDRGWDTQYF
.	TRBJ1-2	TRBD1	TRBV7-2	TGTGCCAGCAGGCCGGGACAGGGCTTCACTAACTATGGCTACACCTTC	CASRPGQGFTNYGYTF
.	TRBJ2-5	.	TRBV5-8	TGTGCCAGCAGCTCGTATCAGGGACGGGAGACCCAGTACTTC	CASSSYQGRETQYF
.	TRBJ2-2	.	TRBV10-3	TGTGCCATCTCGCAGACCGGGGAGCTGTTTTTT	CAISQTGELFF
.	TRBJ2-3	TRBD1	TRBV11-3	TGTGCCAGCAGTGGACAGGGGACAGATACGCAGTATTTT	CASSGQGTDTQYF
many	TRBJ2-1	.	TRBV5-1	TGCGCCAGCAGCTCTGGAGTAGGAAATGAGCAGTTCTTC	CASSSGVGNEQFF
few	TRBJ2-3	TRBD2	TRBV19	TGTGCCAGTAAGCCCGGGACTAGCGGTACAGATACGCAGTATTTT	CASKPGTSGTDTQYF
few	TRBJ1-2	.	TRBV6-5	TGTGCCAGCACCCGGTTAGCCACAGGGTATGGCTACACCTTC	CASTRLATGYGYTF
.	TRBJ2-6	.	TRBV5-1	TGCGCCAGCAGCGAGTCCGTTACCGGGGCCAACGTCCTGACTTTC	CASSESVTGANVLTF
.	TRBJ2-6	.	TRBV6-2/TRBV6-3	TGTGCCGCCCTGAGGGAGGCCGGGGCCAACGTCCTGACTTTC	CAALREAGANVLTF
many	TRBJ1-4	.	TRBV27	TGTGCCAGCAGCCCCCGAACTAATGAAAAACTGTTTTTT	CASSPRTNEKLFF
.	TRBJ1-1	.	TRBV4-3	TGCGCCAGCAGCCAAGATAACACAGGGTCGCGGAGCACTGAAGCTTTCTTT	CASSQDNTGSRSTEAFF
many	TRBJ2-3	TRBD2	TRBV20-1	TGCAGTGCTCGACTAGCGGGGGGGCCCCCAGATACGCAGTATTTT	CSARLAGGPPDTQYF
.	TRBJ1-2	TRBD1	TRBV29-1	TGCAGCGTTGACCCCCAGGGGGGGTATGGCTACACCTTC	CSVDPQGGYGYTF
.	TRBJ2-3	.	TRBV4-3	TGCGCCAGCAGCCAAGAGGCCCCACGTGGGACAGATACGCAGTATTTT	CASSQEAPRGTDTQYF
few	TRBJ2-5	TRBD1	TRBV7-9	TGTGCCAGCAGCTGGATCAAAAGGACAGGGCAAGAGACCCAGTACTTC	CASSWIKRTGQETQYF
.	TRBJ1-1	.	TRBV6-5	TGTGCCAGCAGTTACGGCGGACGGAGAAACACTGAAGCTTTCTTT	CASSYGGRRNTEAFF
.	TRBJ2-1	.	TRBV7-2	TGTGCCAGCAGCTTCACGGTCGGTTTCAATGAGCAGTTCTTC	CASSFTVGFNEQFF
few	TRBJ1-6	TRBD1	TRBV5-6	TGTGCCAGCAGCCCTCGGACAGGCTCCTATAATTCACCCCTCCACTTT	CASSPRTGSYNSPLHF
.	TRBJ1-2	.	TRBV4-3	TGCGCCAGCAGCCAAGATGGTCTGGACGGGGGCGGCTATGGCTACACCTTC	CASSQDGLDGGGYGYTF
.	TRBJ1-2	.	TRBV5-6	TGTGCCAGCAGATTTACAGGGAGCTATGGCTACACCTTC	CASRFTGSYGYTF
.	TRBJ2-5	TRBD1	TRBV5-1	TGCGCCAGCAGCTGGCGACAGGGTGAAGAGACCCAGTACTTC	CASSWRQGEETQYF
many	TRBJ2-5	.	TRBV7-2	TGTGCCAGCAGCTTAACCGTCGGGGAGACCCAGTACTTC	CASSLTVGETQYF
.	TRBJ2-7	.	TRBV7-6	TGTGCCAGCGCCATTGTCCCCTACGAGCAGTACTTC	CASAIVPYEQYF
.	TRBJ2-2	TRBD2	TRBV7-9	TGTGCCAGCAGTAGAATACCGGGACTAGTTCCCGGGGAGCTGTTTTTT	CASSRIPGLVPGELFF
medium-sized	TRBJ2-1	.	TRBV24-1	TGTGCCACCCGGGGCCGGAATGTTAGCTCCTACAATGAGCAGTTCTTC	CATRGRNVSSYNEQFF
many	TRBJ1-1	.	TRBV5-1	TGCGCCAGCAGCTTGGGGGCCCACCCGAACACTGAAGCTTTCTTT	CASSLGAHPNTEAFF
few	TRBJ2-3	.	TRBV11-2	TGTGCCAGCAGCCAGGCCCCCACAGATACGCAGTATTTT	CASSQAPTDTQYF
.	TRBJ1-1	.	TRBV6-5	TGTGCCAGCAGTTACTCGGGGCAGGGTGAAGCTTTCTTT	CASSYSGQGEAFF
.	TRBJ2-6	.	TRBV28	TGTGCCAGCAGTTTACATTCTGGGGCCAACGTCCTGACTTTC	CASSLHSGANVLTF
.	TRBJ2-3	.	TRBV7-6	TGTGCCAGCAGCTTAGGTCTCGGAGTCACTAGCACAGATACGCAGTATTTT	CASSLGLGVTSTDTQYF
few	TRBJ1-1	.	TRBV3-1	TGTGCCAGCAGCCAAGGGACAGAGACTGAAGCTTTCTTT	CASSQGTETEAFF
.	TRBJ1-3	.	TRBV18	TGTGCCAGCTCAACCCTCTTGAGTTTTCCCGCTGGAAACACCATATATTTT	CASSTLLSFPAGNTIYF
.	TRBJ2-1	.	TRBV7-8	TGTGCCAGCAGCGAAAAAGGCCGGGGGGCCCTCTACAATGAGCAGTTCTTC	CASSEKGRGALYNEQFF
few	TRBJ1-1	.	TRBV6-1	TGTGCCAGCAGTGAAGGGGCTGGGAACACTGAAGCTTTCTTT	CASSEGAGNTEAFF